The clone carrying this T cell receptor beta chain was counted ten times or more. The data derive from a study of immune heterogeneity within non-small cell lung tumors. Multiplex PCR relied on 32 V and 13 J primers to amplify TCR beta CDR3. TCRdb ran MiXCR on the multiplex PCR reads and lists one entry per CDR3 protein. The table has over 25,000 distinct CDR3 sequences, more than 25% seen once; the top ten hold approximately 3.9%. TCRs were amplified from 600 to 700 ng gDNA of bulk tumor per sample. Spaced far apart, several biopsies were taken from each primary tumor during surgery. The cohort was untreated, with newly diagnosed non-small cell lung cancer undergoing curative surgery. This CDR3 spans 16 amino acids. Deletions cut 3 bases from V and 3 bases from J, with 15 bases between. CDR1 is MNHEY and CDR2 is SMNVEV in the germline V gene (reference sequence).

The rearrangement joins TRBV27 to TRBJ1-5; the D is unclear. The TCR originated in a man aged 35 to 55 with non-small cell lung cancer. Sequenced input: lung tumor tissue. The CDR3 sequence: CASSLEGSQVNQPQHF. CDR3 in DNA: TGTGCCAGCAGTTTGGAGGGAAGTCAGGTCAATCAGCCCCAGCATTTT.